The source of this T cell receptor beta chain is a study of blood T cell repertoires in COVID-19. Study-level background: T cells, B-cell-depleted T cells, or PBMCs supplied cDNA or gDNA.

Authors' analysis steps: Nucleated cell number was recorded as an estimate derived from reference gene primer amplification. Profiled with immunoSEQ multiplex PCR; TCRdb holds only in-frame clones, not every one. D and trimming come from the DNA, and the V and J calls and clone size come from that table. Found here are nearly 200,000 clones, almost 85% of them singletons; the top ten hold roughly 6.9%. The CDR3 is made up of 17 amino acids. Unmatched junction bases numbered 9, after V lost 3 bases and J lost 1 base. CDR1 is SGHTA and CDR2 is FQGNSA in the germline V gene. The genes are TRBV7-2 and TRBJ2-7; 10 bases match TRBD2. The TCR was taken from a human donor with acute or convalescent COVID-19. The donor label of this sample is uncertain. Sequencing input: peripheral blood. CDR3 sequence: CASSFGIAGGGSYEQYF. The CDR3 DNA reads as TGTGCCAGCAGCTTTGGGATAGCGGGAGGTGGATCCTACGAGCAGTACTTC.